The rows below give T cell receptor beta chains drawn from one sample of a study of early T cells in non-severe SARS-CoV-2 infection. TCRdb re-called the 5' RACE reads through MiXCR, storing one row per CDR3 protein. The data show tens of thousands of distinct CDR3 sequences, over 10% seen once. This material consisted of whole blood, taken at baseline. Every receptor here comes from an adult who was a healthcare worker with PCR-confirmed SARS-CoV-2 infection or an uninfected control (not recorded which). Both conserved end residues are part of each CDR3. Each record gives: CDR3 length, J gene, V gene, CDR3 protein.

>15|TRBJ1-1|TRBV12-5
CASGLGTGPNTEAFF
>14|TRBJ1-6|TRBV2
CASSRQGANSPLHF
>14|TRBJ2-3|TRBV20-1
CSASGRVSTDTQYF
>14|TRBJ2-1|TRBV7-9
CASTKASGGNEQFF
>15|TRBJ2-1|TRBV5-4
CASSLPSGTGYEQFF
>12|TRBJ2-7|TRBV18
CASSPGKYEQYF
>18|TRBJ1-3|TRBV12-3/TRBV12-4
CASRGGGQAARSGNTIYF
>16|TRBJ2-3|TRBV20-1
CSARVQTSGHTDTQYF
>13|TRBJ2-1|TRBV6-6
CASSLTRGNEQFF
>16|TRBJ2-2|TRBV5-6
CASSLKLQGGTGELFF
>12|TRBJ2-1|TRBV12-3/TRBV12-4
CASSPGTSEQFF
>16|TRBJ2-5|TRBV28
CASNRIMPGKGETQYF
>17|TRBJ2-3|TRBV4-2
CASSQELAGDRTDTQYF
>15|TRBJ2-1|TRBV6-6
CASRMSGTSSDEQFF
>15|TRBJ2-7|TRBV29-1
CSVEDLDRRSYEQYF
>13|TRBJ1-1|TRBV10-2
CASSESTPPKGFF
>13|TRBJ1-1|TRBV4-2
CASSQGWVTEAFF
>15|TRBJ1-2|TRBV4-3
CASSQDERRRYGYTF
>16|TRBJ2-2|TRBV6-5
CASSYGLAGGTGELFF
>15|TRBJ2-1|TRBV7-8
CASSLELADYNEQFF
>11|TRBJ2-5|TRBV7-9
CASSFGETQYF
>14|TRBJ2-1|TRBV10-2
CASSESGTSNEQFF
>16|TRBJ2-2|TRBV4-1
CASSQVAGKGTGELFF
>16|TRBJ2-2|TRBV6-4
CASSDSGGSSTGELFF
>12|TRBJ2-7|TRBV29-1
CSVEIRSYEQYF
>11|TRBJ1-2|TRBV5-8
CASSLKSGYTF
>15|TRBJ2-7|TRBV20-1
CSARGGVGVSYEQYF
>13|TRBJ1-1|TRBV4-1
CASSQEGRTEAFF
>16|TRBJ1-5|TRBV18
CASSPPGTGARQPQHF
>15|TRBJ2-1|TRBV9
CASSAQVGVLSEQFF
>16|TRBJ2-3|TRBV4-1
CASSQAPSTSTDTQYF
>14|TRBJ2-7|TRBV20-1
CSAFKTSGRYEQYF
>14|TRBJ1-5|TRBV19
CASSIKGSNQPQHF
>12|TRBJ2-3|TRBV2
CASGLAPDTQYF
>16|TRBJ1-1|TRBV28
CASSSPGVTMNTEAFF
>15|TRBJ2-3|TRBV18
CASSSGTGNTDTQYF
>15|TRBJ1-6|TRBV6-5
CASSRTGVMNSPLHF
>15|TRBJ2-2|TRBV4-1
CASSQEGAGTGELFF
>15|TRBJ1-3|TRBV5-1
CASSFDLISGNTIYF
>12|TRBJ1-1|TRBV7-9
CASSLAGQFAFF
>14|TRBJ2-7|TRBV6-2/TRBV6-3
CASSYSTNSYEQYF
>14|TRBJ2-3|TRBV6-2/TRBV6-3
CASSYSLLGDTQYF
>15|TRBJ2-7|TRBV5-1
CASSSRQGSSYEQYF
>13|TRBJ1-4|TRBV12-3/TRBV12-4
CASSPRREEKLFF
>13|TRBJ1-2|TRBV6-5
CASSYTTGEGYTF
>16|TRBJ2-3|TRBV19
CASKWATASATDTQYF
>11|TRBJ2-7|TRBV12-3/TRBV12-4
CASSKGYEQYF
>15|TRBJ2-7|TRBV6-6
CASSYSGTGSYEQYF
>17|TRBJ1-1|TRBV27
CASSPKGALRWNTEAFF
>15|TRBJ2-1|TRBV2
CASTDLTGADNEQFF
>15|TRBJ2-1|TRBV21-1
CASSNWESSYNEQFF